This TCR beta chain came from a study of cytomegalovirus exposure and HLA in healthy donors (TCRdb year 2017). Background on the whole study: An earlier analysis of some 600 of the donors reported around 280 Gb of sequence data and 90 million to 120 million unique TCR beta sequences obtained from approximately 180 million T cells. Approximately 310 gigabases of sequencing data and 80 million or so unique TCR sequences were included in an early release covering around 650 HLA-typed donors. Of the roughly 390 genotyped donors, 81% fell in the genetic ancestry cluster associated with self-reported Caucasian donors. The aim of the study was to test whether cataloging public T cell receptors could identify signatures of past pathogen exposure. The study profiled the T cell repertoires of under 700 subjects by immunosequencing and related them to cytomegalovirus serostatus. In addition to the first cohort of roughly 670 subjects, a separate validation cohort of approximately 130 different subjects was used. To predict cytomegalovirus infection status, the study brought together high-throughput TCR immunosequencing, statistical association of individual TCRs with disease status, and machine learning. To study patterns of TCR occurrence, a later analysis re-analyzed previously published TCR beta repertoires from 500 to 850 donors and added high-resolution HLA genotyping. Rather than using new phenotypic data, the later analysis identified candidate immune exposures from TCR beta sequences and from how often those sequences occurred across donors. An earlier analysis of roughly 580 of the donors used high-throughput TCR beta sequencing to judge whether each TCR beta V gene segment behaved as functional or pseudogenic. Donor age, sex, ethnicity and CMV serostatus were compiled alongside the repertoire data. Genome-wide SNP genotypes for about 65% of the 666 donors were used in a later genetic analysis, which treated that subset as a discovery cohort. All discovery cohort repertoires had been generated on a single sequencing platform. HLA typing included class I and class II loci at four-digit resolution. Typing coverage differed by locus: A, B, C, DRB1 and DQB1 were typed in roughly 620-630 donors, DQA1 in about 510, DPA1 in 600 to 610, and DPB1 in just under 490. Five DR-DQ haplotypes were treated as single units for association and clustering because of strong linkage in the cohort. On average, roughly 250,000 unique TCR beta nucleotide sequences were sequenced per donor among roughly 430 genotyped donors of the cohort, with 15% to 20% of those sequences being non-productive. The investigation overall reported the following: In a later analysis, the rate of TCR association differed among HLA loci, with DRB1 alleles having the most associated TCRs and HLA-C alleles having the fewest. Most CMV-associated TCR beta chains appeared to be HLA-restricted in a later analysis, and the HLA associations seemed to be driven largely by CMV exposure. Because HLA typing was unavailable for some donors at each locus, only the typed subset was used in association tests. Linkage disequilibrium might explain the correlated functional status among segregating V segments, but an unknown experimental factor could not be ruled out. A further reported finding was that TCR beta sequences accurately predicted the HLA-A and HLA-B alleles for most subjects in the first cohort. Most TCR sequences were observed very rarely across donors, whereas some public TCRs were present in many individuals. The cohort was sequenced for TCR beta chains only, and without alpha or paired-chain data the features that could be detected were limited. Broadly in line with IMGT annotations, most TCR beta V segments showed up in productive rearrangements about 87% or about 30% of the time in an earlier analysis of under 700 of the donors. A later analysis associated 17,000 or so TCR beta sequences with specific HLA alleles at a false discovery rate of 0.05. A cluster of highly shared sequence variants was judged likely to be a technical artifact of the sequencing pipeline. An association between a missense DCLRE1C variant and V-gene and J-gene trimming of TCR beta chains was found in a later genetic analysis and replicated in an independent cohort. The classifier was reported to diagnose cytomegalovirus status with high specificity and sensitivity in both the original cohort and the validation cohort. In a later analysis, HLA-associated TCR beta chains showed more clonal expansion and lower generation probabilities than non-associated chains that were equally common. Some IMGT-functional V segments, including TRBV6-2 and TRBV6-3, could not be distinguished by the 87-base-pair reads and were therefore excluded. The only immune exposure information available for the cohort was CMV serostatus. Several of the top co-occurrence clusters appeared to be linked to parvovirus B19, influenza, CMV and Epstein-Barr virus, according to a later analysis. Compared with the 666-donor mean, donors in an Asian-associated ancestry cluster had fewer N-insertions in productive TCRs, according to a later genetic analysis. A few of the identified cytomegalovirus-associated TCR beta chains were confirmed in vitro to be specific for cytomegalovirus antigens. Because counts were too low, roughly 16 rarely observed V segments, including chromosome 9 orphons, were excluded from the earlier analysis of several hundred of the donors. It was suggested by the authors that the approach could potentially be generalized to other disease states and immunological phenotypes. Presence/absence analyses assumed roughly uniform sequencing depth across donors, an assumption that may not hold. When HLA alleles, especially DR and DQ, strongly co-occurred, TCR associations were difficult to assign to individual alleles. A total of about 150 TCR beta chains were listed by the study as associated with cytomegalovirus.

The cohort was made up of around 720 healthy bone marrow donors. At the time of sampling, every cohort member was nominally healthy, though immune exposures that went unrecorded were likely present. The donor tested CMV seronegative, placing the donor among the 300 to 450 seronegative members of the cohort. Each donor provided a peripheral blood sample, and peripheral blood mononuclear cells were used for TCR beta sequencing. The Qiagen DNeasy Blood Extraction Kit was used to extract genomic DNA from the blood cell samples. The protocol used for the library was the immunoSEQ multiplex PCR assay. A mixture of 60 forward primers for TCR Vbeta segments and 13 reverse primers for TCR Jbeta segments was used in the multiplex PCR. Amplification of the CDR3 region of rearranged TCR beta genes was performed with a multiplex PCR assay on genomic DNA. The amplified TCR beta libraries were sequenced on the Illumina HiSeq System as 87-base-pair reads. As for how the authors treated the data: In a later analysis, around 80 million unique TCR beta chains were counted across the roughly 610 repertoires, and approximately 11 million of these chains were shared by at least two donors. A nearest-neighbor algorithm error-corrected the raw reads and collapsed the reads into unique sequences, merging closely related sequences to remove PCR and sequencing errors. CDR3 sequences were aligned to IMGT reference sequences to assign V, D and J gene segments. For a sequence to be retained, a match of at least six nucleotides was required to both a V gene segment and a J gene segment. Rearrangements were classified as productive when the CDR3 lacked stop codons and remained in frame with V and J, and all other rearrangements were classified as non-productive. Following IMGT convention, CDR3 was defined as the stretch from the second conserved V-encoded cysteine up to the conserved J-encoded phenylalanine. The earlier analysis of 587 of the donors excluded sequences that lacked an unambiguous match to a single V gene segment. In an earlier analysis of several hundred of the donors, V segments were called functional above 56.7% productive rearrangements and were called segregating when the between-donor standard deviation exceeded 5%. To diagnose cytomegalovirus status from the catalog of TCR beta chain sequences, a statistical classification framework was built. V and J gene assignment, in a later analysis, came from comparing TCR nucleotide sequences with IMGT/GENE-DB human TR gene sequences. In a later analysis, CDR3 sequences and most-parsimonious VDJ recombination scenarios were assigned using the TCRdist pipeline. In a later analysis, every TCR beta chain was defined by the combination of its CDR3 amino acid sequence and its V-gene family, and reads without a unique V-gene family were dropped. In a later analysis, 450 to 600 highly shared, low-generation-probability nucleotide sequences were removed to address suspected cross-contamination and a sequencing artifact. In a later analysis, a clonal expansion index was calculated for each public chain from normalized within-repertoire ranks of inferred template counts. In a later analysis, generation probabilities were computed with a VDJ recombination model fitted to out-of-frame rearrangements, and the resulting probabilities were checked against IGoR. In a later analysis, TCR-TCR, TCR-HLA and TCR-CMV co-occurrence was scored with hypergeometric tests, and a repertoire-size bias correction was applied to TCR pairs. False discovery rates were estimated in a later analysis by permuting HLA or CMV assignments 20 times. In a later analysis, co-occurring TCRs were grouped with DBSCAN, and TCRdist sequence similarity was added when clustering was performed within HLA-allele-positive subsets. Repertoires with fewer than 30,000 or more than 120,000 public chains, plus five repertoires with anomalous nucleotide sharing, were excluded from co-occurrence clustering. TCRdb holds this immuneACCESS table with in-frame rearrangements only. Some clones are missing; in checked studies, unresolved V genes explain under half, and the rest has no known cause. V and J calls and clone size are as listed in that table; D and trimming were resolved from the DNA. The sample profile shows around 200,000 clones; about 80% of them were found once. The ten largest clonotypes hold over 1.5% of the sample.

For CDR1 and CDR2, the germline V gene (reference sequence) lists SEHNR and FQNEAQ. V is pruned by 1 base and J by 3 bases, leaving 3 bases of the junction without a gene match. From the cysteine up to the phenylalanine, the CDR3 has a length of 15 residues. Only the CDR3 DNA is retained, 45 bases long and in frame from the first base. This clone has a handful of counts. Its antigen has not been determined. It has no much larger one-base neighbor in the sample; base qualities were not kept. The receptor chain draws on TRBV7-9 and TRBJ2-3; 8 central bases correspond to TRBD1. The source is a male donor in good health and CMV-seronegative. The sequenced sample consisted of PBMCs. The DNA sequence is as follows: TGTGCCAGCAGCTTAGTGGACAGGGAAACAGATACGCAGTATTTT. This gives the protein CASSLVDRETDTQYF.